This note documents a single T cell receptor beta chain sequence. The antigen is not known. Patients between 18 and 65 years old had hyperthyroidism, newly diagnosed and lasting under 2 months. Patients were excluded because of uncontrolled infection, other autoimmune disease, pregnancy or lactation. Blood sampling occurred at first hyperthyroidism diagnosis, ahead of any ophthalmopathy symptoms. This specimen comes from a study of T cells in Graves' hyperthyroidism and ophthalmopathy. The CDR3 has 12 residues. Trimming removed 6 bases from V and 5 bases from J, with 9 bases in between. CDR1 and CDR2 from the germline V gene are MNHEY and SMNVEV (reference sequence). RNA transcripts provided the source from which TCR beta CDR3 regions were amplified. First-round RT-PCR with HTBI primers amplified the TCR CDR3 region. TCRdb processed the multiplex PCR reads anew with MiXCR; each CDR3 protein has one entry. The sample comprises roughly 250,000 distinct CDR3 sequences, 13% to 15% of which are singletons, and 13% rests with the top ten.

Study results and limitations: Before onset, by a median of around six months, the model predicted ophthalmopathy.

The chain links TRBV27 to TRBJ2-3; D gene uncertain. The TCR was taken from a middle-aged woman with Graves' hyperthyroidism that later progressed to Graves' ophthalmopathy. The sample was blood. The CDR3 loop reads CASRALGDTQYF. DNA of the CDR3: TGTGCCAGCAGGGCGCTGGGAGATACGCAGTATTTT.